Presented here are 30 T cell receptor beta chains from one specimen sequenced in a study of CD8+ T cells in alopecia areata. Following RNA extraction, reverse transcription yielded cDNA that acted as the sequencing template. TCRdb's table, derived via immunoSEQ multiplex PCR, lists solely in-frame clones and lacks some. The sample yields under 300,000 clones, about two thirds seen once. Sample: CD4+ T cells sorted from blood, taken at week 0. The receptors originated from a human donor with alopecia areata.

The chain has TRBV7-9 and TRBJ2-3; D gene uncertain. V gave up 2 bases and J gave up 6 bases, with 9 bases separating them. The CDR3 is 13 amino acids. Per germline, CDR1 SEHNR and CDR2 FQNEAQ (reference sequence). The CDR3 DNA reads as TGTGCCAGCAGCTTATCCGACCATGATACGCAGTATTTT. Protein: CASSLSDHDTQYF.

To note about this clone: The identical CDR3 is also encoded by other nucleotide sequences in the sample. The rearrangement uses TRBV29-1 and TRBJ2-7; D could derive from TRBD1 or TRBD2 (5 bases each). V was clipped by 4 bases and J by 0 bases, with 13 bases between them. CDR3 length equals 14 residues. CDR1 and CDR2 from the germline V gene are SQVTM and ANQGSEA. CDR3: CSVAGTASSYEQYF. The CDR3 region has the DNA TGCAGCGTTGCCGGGACCGCAAGCTCCTACGAGCAGTACTTC.

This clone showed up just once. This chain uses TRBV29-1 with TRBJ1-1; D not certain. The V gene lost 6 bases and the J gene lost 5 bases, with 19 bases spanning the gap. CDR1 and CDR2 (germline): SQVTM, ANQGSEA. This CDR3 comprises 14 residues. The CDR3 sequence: CSVLLPPGRTEAFF. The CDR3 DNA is TGCAGCGTCCTCCTTCCACCTGGAAGGACTGAAGCTTTCTTT.

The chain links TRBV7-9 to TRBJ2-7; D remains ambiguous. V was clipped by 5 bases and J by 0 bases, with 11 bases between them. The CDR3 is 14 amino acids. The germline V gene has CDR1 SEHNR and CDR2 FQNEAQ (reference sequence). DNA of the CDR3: TGTGCCAGCAGCCCGGCAGGCCACTCCTACGAGCAGTACTTC. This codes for CASSPAGHSYEQYF.

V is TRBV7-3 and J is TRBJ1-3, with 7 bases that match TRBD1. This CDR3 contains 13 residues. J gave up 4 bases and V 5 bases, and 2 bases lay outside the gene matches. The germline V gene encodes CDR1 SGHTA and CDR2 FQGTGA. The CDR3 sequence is CASSPGQGNTIYF. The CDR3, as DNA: TGTGCCAGCAGCCCGGGACAGGGAAACACCATATATTTT. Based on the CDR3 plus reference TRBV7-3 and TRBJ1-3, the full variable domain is GAGVSQTPSNKVTEKGKYVELRCDPISGHTALYWYRQSLGQGPEFLIYFQGTGAADDSGLPNDRFFAVRPEGSVSTLKIQRTERGDSAVYLCASSPGQGNTIYFGEGSWLTVV.

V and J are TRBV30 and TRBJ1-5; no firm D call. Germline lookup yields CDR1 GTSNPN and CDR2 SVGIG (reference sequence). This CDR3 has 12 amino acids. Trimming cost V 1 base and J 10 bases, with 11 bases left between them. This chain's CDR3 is CAWSALLGPQHF. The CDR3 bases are TGTGCCTGGAGTGCACTCCTGGGACCCCAGCATTTT.

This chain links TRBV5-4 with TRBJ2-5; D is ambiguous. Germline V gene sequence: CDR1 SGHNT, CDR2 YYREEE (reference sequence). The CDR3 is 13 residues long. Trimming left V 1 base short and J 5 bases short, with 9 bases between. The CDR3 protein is CASSLLASETQYF. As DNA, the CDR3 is TGTGCCAGCAGCTTGCTCGCCAGTGAGACCCAGTACTTC.

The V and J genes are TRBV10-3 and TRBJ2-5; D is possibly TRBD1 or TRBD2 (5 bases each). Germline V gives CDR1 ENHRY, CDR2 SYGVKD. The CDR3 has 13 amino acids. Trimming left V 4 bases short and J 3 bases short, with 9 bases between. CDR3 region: CAISAGTKETQYF. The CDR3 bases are TGTGCCATCAGTGCCGGGACCAAAGAGACCCAGTACTTC.

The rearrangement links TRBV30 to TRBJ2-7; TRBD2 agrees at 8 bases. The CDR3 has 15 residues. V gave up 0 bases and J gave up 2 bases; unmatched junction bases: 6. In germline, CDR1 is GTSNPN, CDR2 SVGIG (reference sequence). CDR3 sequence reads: CAWSVGSGATYEQYF. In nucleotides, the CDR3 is TGTGCCTGGAGTGTGGGTAGCGGGGCGACCTACGAGCAGTACTTC.

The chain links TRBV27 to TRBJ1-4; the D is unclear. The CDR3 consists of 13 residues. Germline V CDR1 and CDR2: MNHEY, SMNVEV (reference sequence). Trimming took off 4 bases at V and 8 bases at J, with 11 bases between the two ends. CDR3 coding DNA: TGTGCCAGCAGTTCCACAAACCAAGAAAAACTGTTTTTT. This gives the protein CASSSTNQEKLFF.

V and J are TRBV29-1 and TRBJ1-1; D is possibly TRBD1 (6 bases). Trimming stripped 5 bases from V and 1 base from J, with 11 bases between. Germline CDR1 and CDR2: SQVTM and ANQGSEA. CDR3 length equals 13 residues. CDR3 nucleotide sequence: TGCAGCGTTCAACAGGGCTGGAACACTGAAGCTTTCTTT. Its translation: CSVQQGWNTEAFF.

The CDR3 reads CAWSVFLNTEAFF. The DNA for the CDR3 is TGTGCCTGGAGTGTATTTCTCAACACTGAAGCTTTCTTT. This rearrangement joins TRBV30 to TRBJ1-1; unclear D gene. Trimming took off 0 bases at V and 2 bases at J, with 7 bases between the two ends. Germline-derived CDR1 and CDR2 are GTSNPN and SVGIG (reference sequence). The CDR3 loop spans 13 amino acids.

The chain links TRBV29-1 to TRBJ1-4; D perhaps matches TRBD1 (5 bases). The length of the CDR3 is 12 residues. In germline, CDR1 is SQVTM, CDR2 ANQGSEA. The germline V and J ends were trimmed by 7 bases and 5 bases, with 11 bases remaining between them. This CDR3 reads CSAGPSNEKLFF. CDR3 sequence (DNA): TGCAGCGCAGGGCCCTCAAATGAAAAACTGTTTTTT.

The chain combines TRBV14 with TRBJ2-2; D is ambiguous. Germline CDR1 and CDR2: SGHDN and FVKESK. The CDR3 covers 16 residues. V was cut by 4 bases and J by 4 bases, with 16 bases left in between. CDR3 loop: CASSRTRTFSTGELFF. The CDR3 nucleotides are TGTGCCAGCAGCCGCACGAGAACCTTCAGCACCGGGGAGCTGTTTTTT.

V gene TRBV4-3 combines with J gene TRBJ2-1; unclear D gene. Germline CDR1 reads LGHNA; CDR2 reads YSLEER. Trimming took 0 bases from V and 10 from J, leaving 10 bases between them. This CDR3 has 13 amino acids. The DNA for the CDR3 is TGCGCCAGCAGCCAAGAGCGAAGTCGGGAGCAGTTCTTC. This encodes CASSQERSREQFF.

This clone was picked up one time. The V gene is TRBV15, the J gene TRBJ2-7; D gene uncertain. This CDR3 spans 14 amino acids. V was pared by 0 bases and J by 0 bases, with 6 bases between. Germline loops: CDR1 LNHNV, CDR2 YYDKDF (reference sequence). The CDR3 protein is CATSRDWSSYEQYF. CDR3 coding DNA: TGTGCCACCAGCAGAGATTGGAGCTCCTACGAGCAGTACTTC.

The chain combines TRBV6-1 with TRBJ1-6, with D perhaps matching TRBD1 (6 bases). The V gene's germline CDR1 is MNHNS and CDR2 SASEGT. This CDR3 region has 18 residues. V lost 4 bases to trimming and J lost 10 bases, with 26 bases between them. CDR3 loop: CASSGPLRARGAFSPLHF. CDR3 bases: TGTGCCAGCAGTGGTCCTTTACGGGCCAGGGGAGCTTTCTCACCCCTCCACTTT.

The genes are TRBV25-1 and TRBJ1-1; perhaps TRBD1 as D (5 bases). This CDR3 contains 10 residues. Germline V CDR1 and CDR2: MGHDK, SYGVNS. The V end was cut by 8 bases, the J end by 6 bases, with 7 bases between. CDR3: CASRGAEAFF. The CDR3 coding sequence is TGTGCCAGCCGGGGCGCTGAAGCTTTCTTT.

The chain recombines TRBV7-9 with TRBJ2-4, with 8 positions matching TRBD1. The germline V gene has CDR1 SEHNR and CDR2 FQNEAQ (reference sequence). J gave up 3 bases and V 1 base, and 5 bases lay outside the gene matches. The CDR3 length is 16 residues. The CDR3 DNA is TGTGCCAGCAGCTTAGACGCAGGGGGCGTCAAAAACATTCAGTACTTC. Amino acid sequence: CASSLDAGGVKNIQYF. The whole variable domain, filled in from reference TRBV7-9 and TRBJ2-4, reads DTGVSQNPRHKITKRGQNVTFRCDPISEHNRLYWYRQTLGQGPEFLTYFQNEAQLEKSRLLSDRFSAERPKGSFSTLEIQRTEQGDSAMYLCASSLDAGGVKNIQYFGAGTRLSVL.

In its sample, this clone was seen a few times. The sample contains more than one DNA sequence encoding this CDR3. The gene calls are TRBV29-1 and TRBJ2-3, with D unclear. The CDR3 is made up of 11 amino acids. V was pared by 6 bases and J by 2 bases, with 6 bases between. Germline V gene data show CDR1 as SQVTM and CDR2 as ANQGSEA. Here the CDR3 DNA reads TGCAGCGTCGACCTCACAGATACGCAGTATTTT. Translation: CSVDLTDTQYF.

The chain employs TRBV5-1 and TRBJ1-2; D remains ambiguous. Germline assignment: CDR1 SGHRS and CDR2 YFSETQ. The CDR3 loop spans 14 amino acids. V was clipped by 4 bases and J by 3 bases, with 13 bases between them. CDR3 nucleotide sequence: TGCGCCAGCAGCATTCATGACACCGACTATGGCTACACCTTC. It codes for CASSIHDTDYGYTF.

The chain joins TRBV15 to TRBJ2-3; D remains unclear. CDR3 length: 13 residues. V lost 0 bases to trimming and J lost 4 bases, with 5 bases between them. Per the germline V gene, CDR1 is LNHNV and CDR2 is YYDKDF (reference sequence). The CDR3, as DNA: TGTGCCACCAGCAGAGATCTGGCAGATACGCAGTATTTT. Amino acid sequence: CATSRDLADTQYF.

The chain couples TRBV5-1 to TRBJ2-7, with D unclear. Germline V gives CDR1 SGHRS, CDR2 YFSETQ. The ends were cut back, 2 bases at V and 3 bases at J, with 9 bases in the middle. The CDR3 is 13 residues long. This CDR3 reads CASSLHTGYEQYF. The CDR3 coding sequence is TGCGCCAGCAGCTTACATACGGGCTACGAGCAGTACTTC.

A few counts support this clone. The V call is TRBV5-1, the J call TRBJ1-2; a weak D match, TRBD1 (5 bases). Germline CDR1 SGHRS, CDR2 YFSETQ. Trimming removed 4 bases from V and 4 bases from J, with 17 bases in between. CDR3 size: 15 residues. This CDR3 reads CASSQTTGTIYGYTF. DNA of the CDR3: TGCGCCAGCAGCCAAACGACCGGGACGATCTATGGCTACACCTTC.

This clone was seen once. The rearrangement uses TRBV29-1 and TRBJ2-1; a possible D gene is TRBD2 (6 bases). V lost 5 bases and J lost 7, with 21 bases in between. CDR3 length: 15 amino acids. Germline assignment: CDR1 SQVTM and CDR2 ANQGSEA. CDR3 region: CSVQNWGVRGNEQFF. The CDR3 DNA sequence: TGCAGCGTTCAAAACTGGGGGGTTCGAGGGAATGAGCAGTTCTTC.

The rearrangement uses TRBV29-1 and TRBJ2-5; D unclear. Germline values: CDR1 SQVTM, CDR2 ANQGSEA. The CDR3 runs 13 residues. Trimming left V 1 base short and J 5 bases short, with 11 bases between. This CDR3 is CSVEGHNGETQYF. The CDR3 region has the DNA TGCAGCGTTGAAGGGCATAACGGCGAGACCCAGTACTTC.

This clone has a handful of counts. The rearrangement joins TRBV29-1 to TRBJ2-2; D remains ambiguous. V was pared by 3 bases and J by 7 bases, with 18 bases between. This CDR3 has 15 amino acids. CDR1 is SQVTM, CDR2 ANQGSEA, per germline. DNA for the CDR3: TGCAGCGTTGAGGAAGGACCCTCCATGGACGGGGAGCTGTTTTTT. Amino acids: CSVEEGPSMDGELFF.

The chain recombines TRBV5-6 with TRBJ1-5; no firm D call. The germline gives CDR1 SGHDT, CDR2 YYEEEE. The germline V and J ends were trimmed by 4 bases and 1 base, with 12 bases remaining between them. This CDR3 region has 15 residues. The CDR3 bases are TGTGCCAGCAGCCGGACGGACGGCAGCAATCAGCCCCAGCATTTT. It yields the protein CASSRTDGSNQPQHF.

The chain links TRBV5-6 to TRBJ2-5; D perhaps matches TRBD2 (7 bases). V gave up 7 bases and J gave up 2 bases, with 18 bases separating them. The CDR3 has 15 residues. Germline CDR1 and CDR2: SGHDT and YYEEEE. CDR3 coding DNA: TGTGCCAGCCGCCGGGCGGGGGCGGGGCAAGAGACCCAGTACTTC. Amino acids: CASRRAGAGQETQYF. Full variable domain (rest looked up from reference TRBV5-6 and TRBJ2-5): DAGVTQSPTHLIKTRGQQVTLRCSPKSGHDTVSWYQQALGQGPQFIFQYYEEEERQRGNFPDRFSGHQFPNYSSELNVNALLLGDSALYLCASRRAGAGQETQYFGPGTRLLVL.

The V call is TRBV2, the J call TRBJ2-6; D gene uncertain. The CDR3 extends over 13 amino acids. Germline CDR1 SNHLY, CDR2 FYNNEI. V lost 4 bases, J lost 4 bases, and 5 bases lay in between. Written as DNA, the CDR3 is TGTGCCAGCAGTGTTTCCGGGGCCAACGTCCTGACTTTC. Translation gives CASSVSGANVLTF.